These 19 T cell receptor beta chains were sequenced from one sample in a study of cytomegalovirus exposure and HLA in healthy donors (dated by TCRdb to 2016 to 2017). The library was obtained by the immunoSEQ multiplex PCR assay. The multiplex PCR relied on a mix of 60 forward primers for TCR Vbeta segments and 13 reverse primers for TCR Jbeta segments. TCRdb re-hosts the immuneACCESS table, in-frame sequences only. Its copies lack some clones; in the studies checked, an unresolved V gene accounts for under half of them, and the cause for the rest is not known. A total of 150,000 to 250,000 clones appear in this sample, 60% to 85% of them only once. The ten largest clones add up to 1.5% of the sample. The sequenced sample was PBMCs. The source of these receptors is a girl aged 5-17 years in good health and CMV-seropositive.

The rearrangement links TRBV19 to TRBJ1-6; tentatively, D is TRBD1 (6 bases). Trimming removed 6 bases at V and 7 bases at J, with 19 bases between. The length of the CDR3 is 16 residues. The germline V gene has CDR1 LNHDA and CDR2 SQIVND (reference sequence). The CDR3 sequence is CASSYMGGGWNSPLHF. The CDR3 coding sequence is TGTGCCAGTAGCTATATGGGGGGGGGCTGGAATTCACCCCTCCACTTT.

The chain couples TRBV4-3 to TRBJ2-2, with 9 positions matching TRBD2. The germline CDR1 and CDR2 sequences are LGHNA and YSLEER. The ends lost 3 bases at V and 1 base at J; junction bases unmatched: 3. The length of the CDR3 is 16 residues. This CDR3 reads CASSHPSGVNTGELFF. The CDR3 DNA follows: TGCGCCAGCAGCCACCCTAGCGGGGTGAACACCGGGGAGCTGTTTTTT.

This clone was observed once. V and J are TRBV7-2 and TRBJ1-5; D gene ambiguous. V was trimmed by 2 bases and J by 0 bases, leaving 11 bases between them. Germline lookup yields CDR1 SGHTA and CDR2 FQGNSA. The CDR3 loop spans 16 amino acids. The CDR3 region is CASSLIGGYSNQPQHF. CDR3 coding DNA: TGTGCCAGCAGCTTAATAGGCGGTTATAGCAATCAGCCCCAGCATTTT.

The CDR3 nucleotides read TGCGCCAGCAGCTTGACGACAGGGGGTAAGACTGGAAACACCATATATTTT. This translates into CASSLTTGGKTGNTIYF. This chain joins TRBV5-1 and TRBJ1-3; TRBD1 matches 9 bases. Germline CDR1 is SGHRS and CDR2 is YFSETQ. V shed 1 base and J 2 bases; nucleotides not matched to a gene: 7. The CDR3 is 17 residues long. The entire variable domain, with the rest obtained from reference TRBV5-1 and TRBJ1-3, is as follows: KAGVTQTPRYLIKTRGQQVTLSCSPISGHRSVSWYQQTPGQGLQFLFEYFSETQRNKGNFPGRFSGRQFSNSRSEMNVSTLELGDSALYLCASSLTTGGKTGNTIYFGEGSWLTVV.

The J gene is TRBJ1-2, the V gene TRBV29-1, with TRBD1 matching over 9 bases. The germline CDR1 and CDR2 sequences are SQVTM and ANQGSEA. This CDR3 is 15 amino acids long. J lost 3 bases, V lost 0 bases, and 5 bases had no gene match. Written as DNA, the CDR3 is TGCAGCGTTGAAGACACGGGACAGGGAGACTATGGCTACACCTTC. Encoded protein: CSVEDTGQGDYGYTF.

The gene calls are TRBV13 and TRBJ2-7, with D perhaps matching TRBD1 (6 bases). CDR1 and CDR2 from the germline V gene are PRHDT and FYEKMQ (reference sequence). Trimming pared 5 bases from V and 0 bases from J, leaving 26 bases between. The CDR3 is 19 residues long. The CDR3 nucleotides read TGTGCCAGCAGCCCGGGTCCAGGACAGCCAAATCCTCGCTCCTACGAGCAGTACTTC. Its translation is CASSPGPGQPNPRSYEQYF.

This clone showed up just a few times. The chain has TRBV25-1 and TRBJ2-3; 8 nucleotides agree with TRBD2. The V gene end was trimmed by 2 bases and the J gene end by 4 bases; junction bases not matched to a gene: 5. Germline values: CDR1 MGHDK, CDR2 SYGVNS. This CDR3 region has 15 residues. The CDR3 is CASSEAGGRSDTQYF. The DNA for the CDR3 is TGTGCCAGCAGTGAAGCGGGGGGCAGATCAGATACGCAGTATTTT.

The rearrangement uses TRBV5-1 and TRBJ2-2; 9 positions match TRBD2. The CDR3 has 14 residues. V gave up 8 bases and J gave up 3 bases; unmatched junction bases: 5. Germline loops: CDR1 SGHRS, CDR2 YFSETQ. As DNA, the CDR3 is TGCGCCAGTCGCGGGGGGGCCGACACCGGGGAGCTGTTTTTT. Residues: CASRGGADTGELFF. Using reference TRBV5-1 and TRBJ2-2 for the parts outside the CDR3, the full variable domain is KAGVTQTPRYLIKTRGQQVTLSCSPISGHRSVSWYQQTPGQGLQFLFEYFSETQRNKGNFPGRFSGRQFSNSRSEMNVSTLELGDSALYLCASRGGADTGELFFGEGSRLTVL.

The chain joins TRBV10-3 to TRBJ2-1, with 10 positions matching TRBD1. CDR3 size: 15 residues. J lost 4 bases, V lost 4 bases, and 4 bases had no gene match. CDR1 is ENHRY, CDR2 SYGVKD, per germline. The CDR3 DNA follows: TGTGCCATCAGTGGGGACAGGGGCACGTACAATGAGCAGTTCTTC. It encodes CAISGDRGTYNEQFF.

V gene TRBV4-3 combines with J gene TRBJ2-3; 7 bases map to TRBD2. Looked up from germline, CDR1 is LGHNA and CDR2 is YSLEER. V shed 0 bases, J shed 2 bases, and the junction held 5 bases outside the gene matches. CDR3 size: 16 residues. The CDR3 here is CASSQDWGGVTDTQYF. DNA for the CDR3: TGCGCCAGCAGCCAAGATTGGGGGGGGGTCACAGATACGCAGTATTTT.

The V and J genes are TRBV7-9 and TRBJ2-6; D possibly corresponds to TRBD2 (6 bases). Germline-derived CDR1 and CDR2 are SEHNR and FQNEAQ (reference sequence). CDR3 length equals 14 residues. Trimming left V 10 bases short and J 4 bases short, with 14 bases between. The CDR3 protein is CATARGIGANVLTF. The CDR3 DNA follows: TGTGCCACCGCTCGGGGGATAGGGGCCAACGTCCTGACTTTC.

CDR3 loop: CASSQAPRGPSTQYF. The DNA of the CDR3 is TGCGCCAGCAGCCAAGCTCCGCGGGGACCCTCTACCCAGTACTTC. V usage is TRBV4-3 and J usage is TRBJ2-5; TRBD2 is a possible D gene (6 bases). V gave up 1 base and J gave up 8 bases, with 17 bases separating them. The CDR3 runs to 15 residues. CDR1 is LGHNA, CDR2 YSLEER, per germline.

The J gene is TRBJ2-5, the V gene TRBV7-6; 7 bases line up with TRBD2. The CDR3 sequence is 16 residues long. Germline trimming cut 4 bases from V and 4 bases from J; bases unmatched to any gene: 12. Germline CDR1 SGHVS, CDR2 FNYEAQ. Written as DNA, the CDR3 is TGTGCCAGCAGCTCCCCCGGGAGGAGGGACCCAGAGACCCAGTACTTC. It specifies CASSSPGRRDPETQYF.

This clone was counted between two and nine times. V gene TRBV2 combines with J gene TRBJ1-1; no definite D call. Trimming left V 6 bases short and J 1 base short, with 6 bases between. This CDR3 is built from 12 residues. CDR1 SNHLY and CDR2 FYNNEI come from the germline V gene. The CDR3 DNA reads TGTGCCAGCAGGCGGCAGAACACTGAAGCTTTCTTT. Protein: CASRRQNTEAFF.

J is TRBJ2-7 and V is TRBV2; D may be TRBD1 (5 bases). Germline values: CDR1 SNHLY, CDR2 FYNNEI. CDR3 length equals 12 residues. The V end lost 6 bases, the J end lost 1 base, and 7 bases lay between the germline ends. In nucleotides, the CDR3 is TGTGCCAGCAGGCCAGGGTCCTACGAGCAGTACTTC. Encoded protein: CASRPGSYEQYF. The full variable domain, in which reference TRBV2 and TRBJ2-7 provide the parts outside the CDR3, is EPEVTQTPSHQVTQMGQEVILRCVPISNHLYFYWYRQILGQKVEFLVSFYNNEISEKSEIFDDQFSVERPDGSNFTLKIRSTKLEDSAMYFCASRPGSYEQYFGPGTRLTVT.

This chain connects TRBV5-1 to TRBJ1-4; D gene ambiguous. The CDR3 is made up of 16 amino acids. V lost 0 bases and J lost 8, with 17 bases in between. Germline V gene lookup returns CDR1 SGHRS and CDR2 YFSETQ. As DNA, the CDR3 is TGCGCCAGCAGCTTGGCCCCAGAGGTCGTCGGGGAAAAACTGTTTTTT. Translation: CASSLAPEVVGEKLFF. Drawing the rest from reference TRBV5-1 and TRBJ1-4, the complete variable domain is KAGVTQTPRYLIKTRGQQVTLSCSPISGHRSVSWYQQTPGQGLQFLFEYFSETQRNKGNFPGRFSGRQFSNSRSEMNVSTLELGDSALYLCASSLAPEVVGEKLFFGSGTQLSVL.

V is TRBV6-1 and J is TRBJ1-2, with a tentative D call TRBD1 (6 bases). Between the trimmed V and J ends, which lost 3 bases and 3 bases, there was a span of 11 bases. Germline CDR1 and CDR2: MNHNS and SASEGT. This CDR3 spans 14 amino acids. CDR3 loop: CASSDIDRYYGYTF. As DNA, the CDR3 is TGTGCCAGCAGTGATATAGACAGGTACTATGGCTACACCTTC.

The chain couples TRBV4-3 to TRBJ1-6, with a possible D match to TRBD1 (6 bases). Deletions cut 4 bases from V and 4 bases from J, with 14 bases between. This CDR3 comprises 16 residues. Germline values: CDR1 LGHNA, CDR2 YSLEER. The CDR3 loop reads CASSRTRTDYNSPLHF. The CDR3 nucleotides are TGCGCCAGCAGCCGAACCAGGACAGATTATAATTCACCCCTCCACTTT.

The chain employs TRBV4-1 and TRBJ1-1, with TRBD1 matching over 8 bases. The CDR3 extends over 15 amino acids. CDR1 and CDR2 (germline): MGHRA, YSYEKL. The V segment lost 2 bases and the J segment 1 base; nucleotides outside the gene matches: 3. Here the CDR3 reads CASSQLDRGNTEAFF. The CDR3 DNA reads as TGCGCCAGCAGCCAATTAGACAGGGGGAACACTGAAGCTTTCTTT.